This T cell receptor beta chain was sequenced in a study of OX40 agonist ivuxolimab in advanced cancers. About the study: Prior therapy, whether anti-PD-1, anti-PD-L1 or anti-CTLA-4, was allowed, and under 50% had some. Whole-study findings and limits: Low normalized T-cell clonal expansion was additionally recorded for some nonresponders. CD8+ T cells averaged more expanded clones than CD4+.

Sequenced by immunoSEQ multiplex PCR; TCRdb stores in-frame clones only, minus some. The sample holds about 21,000 clones; roughly 77% are singletons and the top ten take approximately 9.6%. This clone was counted only a few times. Its antigen is not identified. Researchers took blood at baseline, on cycle 4 day 1, and on cycle 7 day 1. V gave up 9 bases and J gave up 4 bases, with 12 bases separating them. The germline CDR1 and CDR2 sequences are SNHLY and FYNNEI. This CDR3 has 12 amino acids. J is TRBJ1-2 and V is TRBV2; possible D gene TRBD1, 5 bases. This specimen was CD4+ or CD8+ T cells sorted from blood, taken in a trial of the OX40 agonist ivuxolimab. The origin of this receptor is an adult with an advanced solid tumor such as melanoma, head and neck, liver or kidney cancer. CDR3 DNA sequence: TGTGCCAGGGAAGGGGCTCTCTATGGCTACACCTTC. This gives the protein CAREGALYGYTF.